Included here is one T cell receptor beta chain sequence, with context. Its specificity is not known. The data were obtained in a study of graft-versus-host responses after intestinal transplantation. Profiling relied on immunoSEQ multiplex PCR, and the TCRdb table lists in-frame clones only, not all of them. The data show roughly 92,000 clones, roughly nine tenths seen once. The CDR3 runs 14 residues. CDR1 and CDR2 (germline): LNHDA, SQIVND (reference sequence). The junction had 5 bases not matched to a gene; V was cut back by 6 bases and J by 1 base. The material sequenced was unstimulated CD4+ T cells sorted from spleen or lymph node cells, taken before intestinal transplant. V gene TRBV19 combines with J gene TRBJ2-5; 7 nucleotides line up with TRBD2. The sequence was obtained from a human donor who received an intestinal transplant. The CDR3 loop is CASSQTGGQETQYF. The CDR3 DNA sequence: TGTGCCAGTAGCCAAACGGGGGGCCAAGAGACCCAGTACTTC.